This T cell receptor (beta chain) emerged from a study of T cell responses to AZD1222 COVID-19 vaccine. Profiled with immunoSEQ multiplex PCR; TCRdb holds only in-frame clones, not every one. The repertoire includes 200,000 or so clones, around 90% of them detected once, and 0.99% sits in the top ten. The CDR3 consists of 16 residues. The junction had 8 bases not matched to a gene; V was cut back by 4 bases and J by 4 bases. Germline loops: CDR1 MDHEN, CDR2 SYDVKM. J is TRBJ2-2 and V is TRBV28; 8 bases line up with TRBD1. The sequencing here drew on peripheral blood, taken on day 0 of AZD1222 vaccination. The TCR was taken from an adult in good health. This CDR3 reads CASSSQGAESTGELFF. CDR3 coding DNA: TGTGCCAGCAGTTCCCAGGGGGCGGAAAGCACCGGGGAGCTGTTTTTT.